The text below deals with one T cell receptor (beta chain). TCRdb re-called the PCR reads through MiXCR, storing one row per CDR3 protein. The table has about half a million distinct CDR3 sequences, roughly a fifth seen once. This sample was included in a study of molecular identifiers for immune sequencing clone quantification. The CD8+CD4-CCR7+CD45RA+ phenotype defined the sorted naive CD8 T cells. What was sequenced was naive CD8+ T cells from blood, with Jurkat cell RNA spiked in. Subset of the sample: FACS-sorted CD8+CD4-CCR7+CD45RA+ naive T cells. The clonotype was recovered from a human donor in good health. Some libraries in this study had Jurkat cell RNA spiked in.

CDR3 residues: CASSLAGSHYGYTF. DNA of the CDR3: TGTGCCAGCAGCTTGGCAGGCAGCCACTATGGCTACACCTTC. The genes are TRBV5-4 and TRBJ1-2; D uncertain. The V and J ends lost 0 bases and 3 bases respectively, with 9 bases between them. The CDR3 is 14 amino acids. The germline CDR1 and CDR2 sequences are SGHNT and YYREEE (reference sequence).